The TCR beta chain described here comes from a study of T-cell reconstitution after alpha-beta-depleted transplantation in children (dated by TCRdb to about 2016). With regard to the full study: Using TCR repertoire profiling, the study followed T-cell immune reconstitution in a quantitative way in children after TCRalphabeta/CD19-depleted allogeneic hematopoietic cell transplantation.

This clonotype was found many times. The target of this receptor is not known. No quality values exist for individual bases; no much larger clone is one base distant. The library relied on PCR. The sequencer listed for this sample is Illumina HiSeq 2500. Molecular barcoding was employed in the preparation of TCR libraries, with unique molecular identifiers being used to normalize TCRbeta repertoire quantification. Using fastp trimming at Q25 and MiXCR clonotype assembly, TCRdb reanalyzed the public sequencing data and kept in-frame beta chains. All rows with the same CDR3 protein become a single entry with the most common DNA and genes. This sample holds about 610,000 distinct CDR3 sequences; approximately 10% were observed only once. Of the sample, 3.5% to 5% falls within the top ten clones. The germline V gene yields SGHTA for CDR1 and FQGNSA for CDR2. Taken from cysteine to phenylalanine, the CDR3 has 16 residues. The CDR3 DNA has 48 bases and is translated from base 1. V loses 3 bases, J loses 5 bases, and the germline ends lie 17 bases apart.

This clonotype was sampled from a human donor who donated a stem cell graft to a child with acute myeloid leukemia. Specimen: PBMCs from the stem cell graft donor, collected from the stem cell graft. The rearrangement joined TRBV7-2 to TRBJ2-4, with TRBD1 perhaps the D gene, on 5 matching bases. The CDR3 region: CASSLQQGSPQNIQYF. The nucleotide sequence reads as follows: TGTGCCAGCAGCTTGCAGCAGGGATCCCCACAAAACATTCAGTACTTC.